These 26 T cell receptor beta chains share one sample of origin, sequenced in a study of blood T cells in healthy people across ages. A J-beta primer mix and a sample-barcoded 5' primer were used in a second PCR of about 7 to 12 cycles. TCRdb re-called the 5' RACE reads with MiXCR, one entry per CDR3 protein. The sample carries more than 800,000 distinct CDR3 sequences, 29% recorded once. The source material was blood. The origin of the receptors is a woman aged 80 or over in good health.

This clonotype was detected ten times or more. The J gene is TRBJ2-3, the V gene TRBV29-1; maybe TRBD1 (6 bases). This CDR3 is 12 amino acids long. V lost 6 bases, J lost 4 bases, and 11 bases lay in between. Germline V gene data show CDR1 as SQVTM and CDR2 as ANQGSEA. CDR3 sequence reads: CSVARGSDTQYF. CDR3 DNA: TGCAGCGTGGCTAGGGGGTCAGATACGCAGTATTTT.

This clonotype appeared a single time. CDR3 region: CASSPQGVIADTQYF. CDR3 DNA: TGTGCCAGCAGCCCACAGGGGGTCATCGCAGATACGCAGTATTTT. The genes are TRBV12-3 or TRBV12-4 and TRBJ2-3; 8 nucleotides line up with TRBD1. V shed 6 bases, J shed 4 bases, and the junction held 9 bases outside the gene matches. The CDR3 has 15 residues.

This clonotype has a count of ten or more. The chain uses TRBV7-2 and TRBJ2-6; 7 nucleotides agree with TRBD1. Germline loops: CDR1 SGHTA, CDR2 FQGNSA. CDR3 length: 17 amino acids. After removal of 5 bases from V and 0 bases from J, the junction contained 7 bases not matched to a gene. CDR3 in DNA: TGTGCCAGCAGCAGGCTGGGGACAGTCTCTGGGGCCAACGTCCTGACTTTC. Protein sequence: CASSRLGTVSGANVLTF.

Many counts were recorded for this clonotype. CDR3 DNA: TGTGCCAGCACCGGGGGAATGGCCACCTACGAGCAGTACTTC. This sequence encodes CASTGGMATYEQYF. The gene calls are TRBV28 and TRBJ2-7; possibly TRBD2 for D (6 bases). The CDR3 is made up of 14 amino acids. In germline, CDR1 is MDHEN, CDR2 SYDVKM. Trimming removed 7 bases from V and 2 bases from J, with 15 bases in between.

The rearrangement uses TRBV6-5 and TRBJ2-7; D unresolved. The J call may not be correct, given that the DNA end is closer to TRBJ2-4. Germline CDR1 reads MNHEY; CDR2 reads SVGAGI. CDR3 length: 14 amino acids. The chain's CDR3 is CASSYRAFPPIQYF. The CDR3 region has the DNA TGTGCCAGCAGTTACCGGGCCTTCCCCCCCATTCAGTACTTC.

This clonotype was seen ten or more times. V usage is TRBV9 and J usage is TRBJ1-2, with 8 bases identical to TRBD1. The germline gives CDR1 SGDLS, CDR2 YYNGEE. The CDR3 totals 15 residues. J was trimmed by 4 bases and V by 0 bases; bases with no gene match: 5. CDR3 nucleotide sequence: TGTGCCAGCAGCGTAGCGGATACAGGGGGCTATGGCTACACCTTC. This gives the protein CASSVADTGGYGYTF.

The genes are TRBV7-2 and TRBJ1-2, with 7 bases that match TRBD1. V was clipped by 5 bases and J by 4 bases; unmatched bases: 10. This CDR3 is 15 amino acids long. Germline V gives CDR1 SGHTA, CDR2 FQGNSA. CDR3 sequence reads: CASSPGGGRGYGYTF. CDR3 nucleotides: TGTGCCAGCAGCCCAGGGGGGGGGCGAGGCTATGGCTACACCTTC.

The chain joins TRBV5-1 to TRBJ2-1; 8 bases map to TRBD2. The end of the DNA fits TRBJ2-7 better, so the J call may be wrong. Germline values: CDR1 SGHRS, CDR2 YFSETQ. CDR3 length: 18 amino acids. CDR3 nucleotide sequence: TGCGCCAGCAGCTTGCCTCGGACTAACGGGGGGGCCAATGATGAGCAGTACTTC. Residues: CASSLPRTNGGANDEQYF.

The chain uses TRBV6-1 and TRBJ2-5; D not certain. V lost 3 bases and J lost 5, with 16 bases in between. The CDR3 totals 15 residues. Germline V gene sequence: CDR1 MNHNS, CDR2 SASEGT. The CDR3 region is CASSDWHSGGETQYF. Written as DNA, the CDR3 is TGTGCCAGCAGTGATTGGCATTCTGGTGGGGAGACCCAGTACTTC.

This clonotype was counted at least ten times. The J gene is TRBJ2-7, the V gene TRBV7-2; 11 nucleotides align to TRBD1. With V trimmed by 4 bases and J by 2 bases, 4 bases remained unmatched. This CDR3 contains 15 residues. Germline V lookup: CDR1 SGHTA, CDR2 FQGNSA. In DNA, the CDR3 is TGTGCCAGCAGCTCGGGACAGGGGGATACCTACGAGCAGTACTTC. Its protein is CASSSGQGDTYEQYF.

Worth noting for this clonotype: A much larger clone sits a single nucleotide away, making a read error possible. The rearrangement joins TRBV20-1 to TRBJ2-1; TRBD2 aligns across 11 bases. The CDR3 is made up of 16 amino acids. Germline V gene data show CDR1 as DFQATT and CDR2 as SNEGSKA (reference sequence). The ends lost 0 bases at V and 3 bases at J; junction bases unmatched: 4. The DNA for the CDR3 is TGCAGTGCTAGAGATTATAGCGGGAGGGTCTACAATGAGCAGTTCTTC. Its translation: CSARDYSGRVYNEQFF.

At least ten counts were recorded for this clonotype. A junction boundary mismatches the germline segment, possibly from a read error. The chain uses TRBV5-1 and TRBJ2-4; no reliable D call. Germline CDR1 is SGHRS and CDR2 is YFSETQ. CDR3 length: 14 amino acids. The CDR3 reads CASTLQPGKNIQYF. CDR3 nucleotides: TGCGCCAGCACCTTGCAGCCGGGCAAAAACATTCAGTACTTC.

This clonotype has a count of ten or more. The CDR3 DNA follows: TGTGCCAGCAGCTACGGGACTAGCGGGGGGGCTTACAATGAGCAGTTCTTC. It codes for CASSYGTSGGAYNEQFF. The V call is TRBV7-2, the J call TRBJ2-1; 16 positions match TRBD2. Germline V CDR1 and CDR2: SGHTA, FQGNSA. CDR3 size: 17 residues. With 4 bases clipped from V and 4 bases from J, the junction kept 4 bases outside the gene matches.

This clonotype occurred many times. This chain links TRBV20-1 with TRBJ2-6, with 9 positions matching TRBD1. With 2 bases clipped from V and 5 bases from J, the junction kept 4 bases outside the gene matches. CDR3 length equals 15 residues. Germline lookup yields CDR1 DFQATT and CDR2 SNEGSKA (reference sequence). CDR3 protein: CSARLDRGRANVLTF. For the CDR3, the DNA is TGCAGTGCTAGACTGGACAGGGGTCGGGCCAACGTCCTGACTTTC.

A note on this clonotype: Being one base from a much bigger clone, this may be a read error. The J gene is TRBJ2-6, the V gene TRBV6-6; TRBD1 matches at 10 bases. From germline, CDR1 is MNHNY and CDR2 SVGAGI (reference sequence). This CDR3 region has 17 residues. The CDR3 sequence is CTSSYGTGVSGANVLTF. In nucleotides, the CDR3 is TGTACCAGCAGTTACGGGACAGGGGTCTCTGGGGCCAACGTCCTGACTTTC.

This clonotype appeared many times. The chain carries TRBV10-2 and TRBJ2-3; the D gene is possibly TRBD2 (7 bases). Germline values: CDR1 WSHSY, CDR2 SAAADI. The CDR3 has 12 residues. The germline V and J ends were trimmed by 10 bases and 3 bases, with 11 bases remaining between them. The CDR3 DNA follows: TGCGCCACCGGGGGGCCAACAGATACGCAGTATTTT. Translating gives CATGGPTDTQYF.

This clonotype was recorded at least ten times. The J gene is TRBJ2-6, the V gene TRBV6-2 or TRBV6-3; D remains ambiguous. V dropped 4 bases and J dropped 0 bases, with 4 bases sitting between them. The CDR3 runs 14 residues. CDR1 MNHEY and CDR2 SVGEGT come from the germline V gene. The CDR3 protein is CASSSFSGANVLTF. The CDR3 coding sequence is TGTGCCAGCAGTTCCTTCTCTGGGGCCAACGTCCTGACTTTC.

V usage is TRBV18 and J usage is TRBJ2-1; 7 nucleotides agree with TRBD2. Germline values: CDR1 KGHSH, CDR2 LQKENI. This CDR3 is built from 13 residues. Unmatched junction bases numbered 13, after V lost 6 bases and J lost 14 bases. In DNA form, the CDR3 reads TGTGCCAGCTCTCTGGGGGGGAACATGATGGAGTTCTTC. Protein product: CASSLGGNMMEFF.

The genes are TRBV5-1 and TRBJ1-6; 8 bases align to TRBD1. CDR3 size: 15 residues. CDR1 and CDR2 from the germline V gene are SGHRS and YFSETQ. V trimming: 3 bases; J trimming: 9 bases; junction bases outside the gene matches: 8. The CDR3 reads CASSSRGPESSPLHF. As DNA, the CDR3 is TGCGCCAGCAGCTCCAGGGGGCCAGAGAGTTCACCCCTCCACTTT.

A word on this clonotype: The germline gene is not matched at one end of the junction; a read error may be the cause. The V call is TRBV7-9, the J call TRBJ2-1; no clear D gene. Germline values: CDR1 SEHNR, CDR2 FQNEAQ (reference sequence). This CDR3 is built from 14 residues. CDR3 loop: CASSLAPIYSEQFF. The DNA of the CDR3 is TGTGCCAGCAGCTTAGCTCCTATTTACAGTGAGCAGTTCTTC.

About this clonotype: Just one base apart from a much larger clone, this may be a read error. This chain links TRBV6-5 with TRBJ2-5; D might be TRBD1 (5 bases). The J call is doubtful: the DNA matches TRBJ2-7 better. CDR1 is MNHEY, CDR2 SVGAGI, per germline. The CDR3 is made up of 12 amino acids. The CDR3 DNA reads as TGTGCCAGCAGCGGCAGGGCTAACGAGCAGTACTTC. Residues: CASSGRANEQYF.

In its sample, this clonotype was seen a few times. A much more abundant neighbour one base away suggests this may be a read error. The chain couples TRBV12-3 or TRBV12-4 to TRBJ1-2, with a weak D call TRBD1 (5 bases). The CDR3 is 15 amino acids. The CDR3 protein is CASSLGQLLNYGCTF. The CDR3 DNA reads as TGTGCCAGCAGTTTAGGACAGCTTCTTAACTATGGCTGCACCTTC.

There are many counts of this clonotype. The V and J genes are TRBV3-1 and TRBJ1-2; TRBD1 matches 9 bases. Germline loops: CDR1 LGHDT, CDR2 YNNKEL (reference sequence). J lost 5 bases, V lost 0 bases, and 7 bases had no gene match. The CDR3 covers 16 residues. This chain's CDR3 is CASSQEGQGRRYGYTF. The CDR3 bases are TGTGCCAGCAGCCAAGAAGGACAGGGGCGACGTTATGGCTACACCTTC.

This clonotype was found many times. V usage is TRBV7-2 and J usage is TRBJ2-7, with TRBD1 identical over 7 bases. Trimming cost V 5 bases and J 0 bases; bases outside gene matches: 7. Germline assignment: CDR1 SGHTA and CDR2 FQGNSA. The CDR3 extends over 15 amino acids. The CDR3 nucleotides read TGTGCCAGCAGCCCGGGGACAGTAGCCTCCTACGAGCAGTACTTC. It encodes CASSPGTVASYEQYF.

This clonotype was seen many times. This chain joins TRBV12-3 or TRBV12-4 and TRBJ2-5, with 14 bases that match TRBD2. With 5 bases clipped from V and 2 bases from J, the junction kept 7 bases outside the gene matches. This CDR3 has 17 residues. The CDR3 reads CASSRPGLAGVQETQYF. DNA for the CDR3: TGTGCCAGCAGTCGCCCGGGACTAGCGGGGGTTCAAGAGACCCAGTACTTC.

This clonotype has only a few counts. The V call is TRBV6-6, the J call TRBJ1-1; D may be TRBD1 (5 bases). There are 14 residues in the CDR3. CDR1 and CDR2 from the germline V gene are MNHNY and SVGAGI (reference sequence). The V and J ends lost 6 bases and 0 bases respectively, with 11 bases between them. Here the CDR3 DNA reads TGTGCCAGCAGGGGACTGGGCATGAACACTGAAGCTTTCTTT. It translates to CASRGLGMNTEAFF.